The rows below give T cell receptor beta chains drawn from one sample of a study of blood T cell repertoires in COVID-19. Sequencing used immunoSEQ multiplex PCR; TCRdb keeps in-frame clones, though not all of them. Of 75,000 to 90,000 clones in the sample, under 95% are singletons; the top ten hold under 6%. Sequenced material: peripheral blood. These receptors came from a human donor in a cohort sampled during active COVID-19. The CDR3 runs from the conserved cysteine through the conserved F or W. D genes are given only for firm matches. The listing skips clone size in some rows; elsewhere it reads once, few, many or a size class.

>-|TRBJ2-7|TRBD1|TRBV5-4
TGTGCCAGCAGCTTACCCGGGACAGGGGCTTCCTACGAGCAGTACTTC
CASSLPGTGASYEQYF
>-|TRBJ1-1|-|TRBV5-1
TGCGCCAGCAGGGGACAGAACACTGAAGCTTTCTTT
CASRGQNTEAFF
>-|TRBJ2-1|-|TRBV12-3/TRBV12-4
TGTGCCAGCAGTTCCTTCGGAGGGAATGAGCAGTTCTTC
CASSSFGGNEQFF
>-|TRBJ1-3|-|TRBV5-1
TGCGCCAGCAGCTTGGCACAGACTGGAAACACCATATATTTT
CASSLAQTGNTIYF
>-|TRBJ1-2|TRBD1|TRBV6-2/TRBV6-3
TGTGCCAGCAGCCGGGACAGGATCTATGGCTACACCTTC
CASSRDRIYGYTF
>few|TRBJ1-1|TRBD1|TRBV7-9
TGTGCCAGCAGCTCAGAAGACAGGGACGCTTTCTTT
CASSSEDRDAFF
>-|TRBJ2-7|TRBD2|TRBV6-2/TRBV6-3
TGTGCCAGCAGTGCGAGAGCCCCGGGACTAAGGAACTACGAGCAGTACTTC
CASSARAPGLRNYEQYF
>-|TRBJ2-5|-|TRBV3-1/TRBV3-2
TGTGCCAGCAGCCCCCCCCTTTGGGGCGCGACCCAGTACTTC
CASSPPLWGATQYF
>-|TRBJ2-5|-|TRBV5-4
TGTGCCAGCAGCTTGGACGTAGGACAGACGACTGGGGGGACCCAGTACTTC
CASSLDVGQTTGGTQYF
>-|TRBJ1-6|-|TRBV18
TGTGCCAGCTCCCCCTTGTCGACAGGCGATTCACCCCTCCACTTT
CASSPLSTGDSPLHF
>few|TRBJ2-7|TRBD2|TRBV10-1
TGCGCCAGCAGTGAGTCAGCGGGATACGAGCAGTACTTC
CASSESAGYEQYF
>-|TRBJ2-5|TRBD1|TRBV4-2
TGTGCCAGCAGCCAGGAAGGGACAGGACAAGGCGAGACCCAGTACTTC
CASSQEGTGQGETQYF
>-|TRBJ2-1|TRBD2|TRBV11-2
TGTGCCAGCAGCCCCCGGACTAGCTCTCCCCATAACAATGAGCAGTTCTTC
CASSPRTSSPHNNEQFF
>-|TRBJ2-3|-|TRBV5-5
TGTGCCAGCAGCTTCCGGGAATACACAGATACGCAGTATTTT
CASSFREYTDTQYF
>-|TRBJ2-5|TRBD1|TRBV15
TGTGCCACCAGCACCCCTGGGGGGACAGGGGAGTACTTC
CATSTPGGTGEYF
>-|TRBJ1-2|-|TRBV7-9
TGTGCCAGCAGCTTTTACGGTCAGACACTTAACTATGGCTACACCTTC
CASSFYGQTLNYGYTF
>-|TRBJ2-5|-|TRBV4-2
TGTGCCAGCAGCCAACTCGGACAGAACCAAGAGACCCAGTACTTC
CASSQLGQNQETQYF
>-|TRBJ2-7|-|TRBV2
TGTGCCAGCAGTGACAGTTCCTACGAGCAGTACTTC
CASSDSSYEQYF
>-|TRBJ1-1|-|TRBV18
TGTGCCACCCGAGCAGGACAGAACACTGAAGCTTTCTTT
CATRAGQNTEAFF
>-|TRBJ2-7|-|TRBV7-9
TGTGCCAGCAGCCCCAACCTCGGCGAGCAGTACTTC
CASSPNLGEQYF
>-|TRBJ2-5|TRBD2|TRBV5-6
TGTGCCAGCAGCCTGATAGCGGGGGTGGCCCAAGAGACCCAGTACTTC
CASSLIAGVAQETQYF
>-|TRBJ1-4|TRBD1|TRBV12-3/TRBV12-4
TGTGCCAGCAGTACAGGGGATCGTGAAAAACTGTTTTTT
CASSTGDREKLFF
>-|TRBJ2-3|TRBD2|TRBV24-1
TGTGCCACCAGTGACAAGGGGGCGGGGGGGCAGTCAGATACGCAGTATTTT
CATSDKGAGGQSDTQYF
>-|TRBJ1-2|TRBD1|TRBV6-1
TGTGCCAGCAGTGCGGGCCTAGGACAGGGAGGGTATGGCTACACCTTC
CASSAGLGQGGYGYTF
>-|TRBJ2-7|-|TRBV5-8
TGTGCCAGCAGCTTGGAGGTCAGGGTAGGGGACGAGCAGTACTTC
CASSLEVRVGDEQYF
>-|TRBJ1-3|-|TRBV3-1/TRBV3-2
TGTGCCAGCAGCCAAGGACAGCCTGGAAACACCATATATTTT
CASSQGQPGNTIYF
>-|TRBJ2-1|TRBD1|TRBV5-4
TGTGCCAGCAGCCTCCAGGGGGCGGGTATCAATGAGCAGTTCTTC
CASSLQGAGINEQFF
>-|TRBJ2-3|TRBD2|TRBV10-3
TGTGCCATCAGTGAGGCTAGCGGGGGCCGAGGGGCAGATACGCAGTATTTT
CAISEASGGRGADTQYF
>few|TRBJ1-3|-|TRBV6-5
TGTGCCAGCAGTTACTCGGGGGGTGCTGGAAACACCATATATTTT
CASSYSGGAGNTIYF
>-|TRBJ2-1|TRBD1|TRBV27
TGTGCCAGCAGTTACAAACCGGGACAGGGGGGAAATGAGCAGTTCTTC
CASSYKPGQGGNEQFF
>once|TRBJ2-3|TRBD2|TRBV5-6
TGTGCCAGCAGCTTGACGGGGGGAGATACGCAGTATTTT
CASSLTGGDTQYF